This T cell receptor beta chain is drawn from a study of blood T cells in healthy people across ages. Findings and caveats of the study: Shifts in expanded clonotypes may have been confounded by donor CMV status, which was unknown.

This clonotype was detected only once. Antigen: not known. Looked up from germline, CDR1 is SGHRS and CDR2 is YFSETQ. This CDR3 region has 12 residues. Deletions cut 0 bases from V and 10 bases from J, with 9 bases between. Combining a sample-barcoded 5' primer with a J-beta primer mix, a second PCR ran for roughly 7 to 11 cycles. Sequencing yielded, for each sample, at least 3 million paired-end reads carrying CDR3. TCRdb reprocessed the 5' RACE reads via MiXCR and lists one record per CDR3 protein. The sample has approximately 800,000 distinct CDR3 sequences; 20% to 30% are singletons. The sample was also reused in another study, on T cells of mothers and their children. Per that study: Related pairs of mothers and children showed slightly higher, non-significant overlap versus unrelated pairs.

The TCR originated in a boy younger than 18 in good health. V and J are TRBV5-1 and TRBJ2-3; D may be TRBD1 or TRBD2 (5 bases each). Sequenced input: blood. The DNA for the CDR3 is TGCGCCAGCAGCTTGGGGGGACCGCCGCAGTATTTT. Translated: CASSLGGPPQYF. Variable domain in full (rest from reference TRBV5-1 and TRBJ2-3): KAGVTQTPRYLIKTRGQQVTLSCSPISGHRSVSWYQQTPGQGLQFLFEYFSETQRNKGNFPGRFSGRQFSNSRSEMNVSTLELGDSALYLCASSLGGPPQYFGPGTRLTVL.